The next 8 T cell receptor beta chains were all read from a single sample in a study of cytomegalovirus exposure and HLA in healthy donors. PCR used 60 Vbeta primers and 13 Jbeta primers. Repertoires were generated with immunoSEQ multiplex PCR, while TCRdb's copy carries only in-frame clones and drops some. The sample holds roughly 99,000 clones, around 74% seen once. Material for sequencing was PBMCs. The origin of the receptors is a woman in her forties in good health and CMV-seropositive.

The chain has TRBV2 and TRBJ1-4; a possible D gene is TRBD1 (5 bases). This CDR3 is 16 amino acids long. The germline V gene encodes CDR1 SNHLY and CDR2 FYNNEI. V lost 4 bases, J lost 1 base, and 13 bases lay in between. This CDR3 reads CASSGRGARTNEKLFF. As DNA, the CDR3 is TGTGCCAGCAGTGGCCGCGGGGCTCGAACTAATGAAAAACTGTTTTTT. Together with reference TRBV2 and TRBJ1-4, the CDR3 gives the full variable domain: EPEVTQTPSHQVTQMGQEVILRCVPISNHLYFYWYRQILGQKVEFLVSFYNNEISEKSEIFDDQFSVERPDGSNFTLKIRSTKLEDSAMYFCASSGRGARTNEKLFFGSGTQLSVL.

The genes are TRBV4-2 and TRBJ1-1; the D gene is possibly TRBD1 (5 bases). This CDR3 is 14 amino acids long. From germline, CDR1 is LGHNA and CDR2 YNFKEQ. V was pared by 3 bases and J by 8 bases, with 16 bases between. The CDR3 nucleotides are TGTGCCAGCAGCCAGTTAACAGGATTGAACGAAGCTTTCTTT. Protein: CASSQLTGLNEAFF.

This chain links TRBV30 with TRBJ2-2; maybe TRBD2 (5 bases). In germline, CDR1 is GTSNPN, CDR2 SVGIG (reference sequence). The CDR3 consists of 15 residues. V was clipped by 3 bases and J by 1 base, with 12 bases between them. The CDR3 sequence is CAWSELALNTGELFF. The CDR3, as DNA: TGTGCCTGGAGCGAGCTAGCCCTGAACACCGGGGAGCTGTTTTTT.

The chain uses TRBV4-2 and TRBJ1-2; D remains unclear. Trimming cost V 0 bases and J 4 bases, with 12 bases left between them. CDR3 length: 15 residues. CDR1 and CDR2 (germline): LGHNA, YNFKEQ. CDR3 DNA sequence: TGTGCCAGCAGCCAAGATTGGGCTGCCACCTATGGCTACACCTTC. Its protein product is CASSQDWAATYGYTF.

V and J are TRBV5-5 and TRBJ2-7, with TRBD1 identical over 10 bases. Germline CDR1 reads SGHKS; CDR2 reads YYEKEE (reference sequence). V lost 0 bases, J lost 2 bases, and 5 bases stayed unmatched. The CDR3 spans 16 residues. The DNA of the CDR3 is TGTGCCAGCAGCTTGGGGCCGGGACAGGGGCCCTACGAGCAGTACTTC. Protein product: CASSLGPGQGPYEQYF.

The rearrangement uses TRBV6-4 and TRBJ1-5; D perhaps matches TRBD1 (6 bases). This CDR3 has 15 residues. The germline CDR1 and CDR2 sequences are MRHNA and SNTAGT. Trimming cost V 5 bases and J 6 bases, with 17 bases left between them. The CDR3 DNA follows: TGTGCCAGCAGTATTGATACAGGGTACGTTCAGCCCCAGCATTTT. Protein product: CASSIDTGYVQPQHF.

The gene calls are TRBV5-1 and TRBJ1-1; D is perhaps TRBD1 (5 bases). The CDR3 length is 15 residues. Germline V lookup: CDR1 SGHRS, CDR2 YFSETQ. Trimming pared 4 bases from V and 4 bases from J, leaving 17 bases between. The CDR3 here is CASSRDGGYGTEAFF. The CDR3 DNA reads TGCGCCAGCAGCAGGGACGGGGGATATGGCACTGAAGCTTTCTTT.

This clone has a single count. V and J are TRBV7-8 and TRBJ2-7; no clear D. V gave up 1 base and J gave up 2 bases, with 12 bases separating them. CDR1 is SGHVS and CDR2 is FQNEAQ in the germline V gene. This CDR3 comprises 15 residues. The CDR3 region has the DNA TGTGCCAGCAGCTTAGTTGATCTGGGCCCCTACGAGCAGTACTTC. Its translation is CASSLVDLGPYEQYF.